Described below is a single T cell receptor beta chain sequence and its context. Its antigen is unknown. CDR3 length: 18 residues. Germline values: CDR1 SGHRS, CDR2 YFSETQ. With 3 bases clipped from V and 6 bases from J, the junction kept 20 bases outside the gene matches. The PCR was carried out with 60 Vbeta primers and 13 Jbeta primers. Profiled with immunoSEQ multiplex PCR; TCRdb holds only in-frame clones, not every one. The table includes tens of thousands of clones, about 77% detected once. This entry comes from a study of cytomegalovirus exposure and HLA in healthy donors. The study, taken as a whole, reports: When analyzed later, a missense DCLRE1C variant was found to be linked to TCR beta V- and J-gene trimming. Analyzed later, association rates of TCRs varied across HLA loci, with DRB1 most and HLA-C fewest.

The receptor's source is a male donor in good health and CMV-seropositive. Sequenced material: PBMCs. The chain links TRBV5-1 to TRBJ2-7; 8 positions agree with TRBD1. In nucleotides, the CDR3 is TGCGCCAGCAGCTCCTTGCTCACAGGGGGGCTCTTATCTGGCGAGCAGTACTTC. Its protein is CASSSLLTGGLLSGEQYF.